Listed here are 9 T cell receptor beta chains from one sample, sequenced in a study of Ad26.COV2.S vaccination and SARS-CoV-2 variants. As for treatment: some 19 received Ad26.COV2.S at low or high dose, single or two shots; about five received placebo; per-sample allocation not given. On day 63 after the first injection, vaccine and placebo recipients gave samples. The assay was immunoSEQ multiplex PCR, and TCRdb's table has in-frame clones only and misses some. The sample shows more than 300,000 clones, approximately 86% of them seen only once. Sample: peripheral blood, taken in a trial of Ad26.COV2.S vaccine versus placebo. Receptor source: a person between 18 and 59 years old who received the Ad26.COV2.S COVID-19 vaccine or a placebo.

The rearrangement uses TRBV27 and TRBJ2-7, with 13 bases matching TRBD2. The CDR3 spans 15 residues. Germline CDR1 reads MNHEY; CDR2 reads SMNVEV (reference sequence). V was clipped by 5 bases and J by 5 bases; unmatched bases: 6. The CDR3 DNA is TGTGCCAGCAGTCTAACTAGCGGGAGGGCCAACGAGCAGTACTTC. It codes for CASSLTSGRANEQYF.

The chain carries TRBV28 and TRBJ2-7; D gene unclear. Trimming pared 5 bases from V and 3 bases from J, leaving 8 bases between. The CDR3 totals 12 residues. CDR1 MDHEN and CDR2 SYDVKM come from the germline V gene. The CDR3 region has the DNA TGTGCCAGCAGTCCGGCGGACTACGAGCAGTACTTC. Its protein is CASSPADYEQYF.

CDR3 region: CASQIRDSPLHF. CDR3 nucleotide sequence: TGTGCCAGCCAGATCAGGGATTCACCCCTCCACTTT. The chain uses TRBV6-6 and TRBJ1-6, with D perhaps matching TRBD1 (5 bases). The CDR3 contains 12 residues. The germline V gene has CDR1 MNHNY and CDR2 SVGAGI (reference sequence). Trimming removed 8 bases from V and 8 bases from J, with 10 bases in between.

This clone appeared a single time. The chain carries TRBV7-2 and TRBJ1-6, with D unclear. Germline V gene lookup returns CDR1 SGHTA and CDR2 FQGNSA. The CDR3 is 13 amino acids. Trimming left V 5 bases short and J 8 bases short, with 10 bases between. Here the CDR3 DNA reads TGTGCCAGCAGCCCTCAGACCGATTCACCCCTCCACTTT. The encoded protein is CASSPQTDSPLHF.

V usage is TRBV7-2 and J usage is TRBJ1-5; TRBD1 aligns across 7 bases. The CDR3 is 14 amino acids. Trimming cost V 4 bases and J 4 bases; bases outside gene matches: 4. Germline values: CDR1 SGHTA, CDR2 FQGNSA. As DNA, the CDR3 is TGTGCCAGCAGCTCACGGGACAGTAATCAGCCCCAGCATTTT. This codes for CASSSRDSNQPQHF. Based on the CDR3 plus reference TRBV7-2 and TRBJ1-5, the full variable domain is GAGVSQSPSNKVTEKGKDVELRCDPISGHTALYWYRQSLGQGLEFLIYFQGNSAPDKSGLPSDRFSAERTGGSVSTLTIQRTQQEDSAVYLCASSSRDSNQPQHFGDGTRLSIL.

The sample holds a few counts of this clone. This chain links TRBV7-2 with TRBJ2-7; D possibly corresponds to TRBD1 (6 bases). From germline, CDR1 is SGHTA and CDR2 FQGNSA. The CDR3 sequence is 13 residues long. The V gene lost 7 bases and the J gene lost 7 bases, with 17 bases spanning the gap. CDR3 sequence reads: CASTTGRSGEQYF. CDR3 nucleotide sequence: TGTGCCAGCACCACAGGGAGATCGGGAGAGCAGTACTTC.

This clone came up a few times. Other DNA sequences in this specimen translate into the identical CDR3. The chain carries TRBV4-1 and TRBJ1-4; 8 bases map to TRBD1. The J segment lost 7 bases and the V segment lost 0 bases, leaving 4 bases of the junction unmatched. CDR1 and CDR2 from the germline V gene are MGHRA and YSYEKL. The CDR3 has 15 amino acids. CDR3 DNA sequence: TGCGCCAGCAGCCAAGAAGGACAGGGTGTTGAAAAACTGTTTTTT. Amino acids: CASSQEGQGVEKLFF.

The chain carries TRBV28 and TRBJ1-5; D gene unclear. CDR3 length equals 11 residues. V was clipped by 6 bases and J by 5 bases, with 5 bases between them. The germline CDR1 and CDR2 sequences are MDHEN and SYDVKM. CDR3 nucleotides: TGTGCCAGCAGCGGGCATCAGCCCCAGCATTTT. Its translation is CASSGHQPQHF.

The V gene is TRBV6-5, the J gene TRBJ1-5; possibly TRBD1 for D (5 bases). The CDR3 is made up of 14 amino acids. V lost 6 bases and J lost 8, with 17 bases in between. CDR1 is MNHEY and CDR2 is SVGAGI in the germline V gene. This CDR3 is CASSQTGPHEPQHF. Written as DNA, the CDR3 is TGTGCCAGCAGCCAAACGGGACCCCACGAGCCCCAGCATTTT.